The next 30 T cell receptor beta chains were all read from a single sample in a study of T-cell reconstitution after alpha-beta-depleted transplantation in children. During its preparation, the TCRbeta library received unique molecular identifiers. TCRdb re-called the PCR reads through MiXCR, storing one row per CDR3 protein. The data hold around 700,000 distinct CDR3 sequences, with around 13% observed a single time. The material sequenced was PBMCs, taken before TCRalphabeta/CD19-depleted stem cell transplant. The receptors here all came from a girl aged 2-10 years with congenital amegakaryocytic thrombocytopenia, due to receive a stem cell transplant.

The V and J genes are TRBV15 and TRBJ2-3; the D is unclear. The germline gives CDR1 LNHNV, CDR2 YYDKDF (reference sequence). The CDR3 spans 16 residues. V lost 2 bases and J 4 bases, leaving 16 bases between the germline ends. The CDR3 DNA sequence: TGTGCCACCAGCAGAACCCGTATTGACACCTCAGATACGCAGTATTTT. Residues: CATSRTRIDTSDTQYF.

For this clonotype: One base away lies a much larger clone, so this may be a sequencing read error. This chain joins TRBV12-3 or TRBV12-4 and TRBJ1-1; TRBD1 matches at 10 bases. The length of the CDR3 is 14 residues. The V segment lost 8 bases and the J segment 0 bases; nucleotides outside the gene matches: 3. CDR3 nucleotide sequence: TGTGCCAGCGCCGGACAGGGGGTGAACACTGAAGCTTTCTTT. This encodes CASAGQGVNTEAFF.

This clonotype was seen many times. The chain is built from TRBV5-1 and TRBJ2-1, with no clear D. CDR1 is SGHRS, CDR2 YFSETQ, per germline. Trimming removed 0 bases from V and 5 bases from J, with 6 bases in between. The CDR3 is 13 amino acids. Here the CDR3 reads CASSLGSNNEQFF. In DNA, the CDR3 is TGCGCCAGCAGCTTGGGCAGCAACAATGAGCAGTTCTTC.

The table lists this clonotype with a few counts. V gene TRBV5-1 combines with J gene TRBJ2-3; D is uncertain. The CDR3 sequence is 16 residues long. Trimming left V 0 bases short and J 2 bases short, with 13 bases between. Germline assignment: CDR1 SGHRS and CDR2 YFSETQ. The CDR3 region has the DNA TGCGCCAGCAGCTTGGCGGCAGCCCTTTACACAGATACGCAGTATTTT. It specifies CASSLAAALYTDTQYF.

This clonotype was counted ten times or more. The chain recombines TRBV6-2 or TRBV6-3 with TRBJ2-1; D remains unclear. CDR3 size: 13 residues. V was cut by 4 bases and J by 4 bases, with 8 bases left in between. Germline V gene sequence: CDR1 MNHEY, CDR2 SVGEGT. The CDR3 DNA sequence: TGTGCCAGCAGTTCCGCCCGATACAATGAGCAGTTCTTC. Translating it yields CASSSARYNEQFF.

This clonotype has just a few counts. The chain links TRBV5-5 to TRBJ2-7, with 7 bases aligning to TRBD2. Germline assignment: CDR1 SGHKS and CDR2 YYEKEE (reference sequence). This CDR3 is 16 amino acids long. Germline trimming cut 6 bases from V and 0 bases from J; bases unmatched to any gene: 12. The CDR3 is CASTRGVTVSSYEQYF. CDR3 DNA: TGTGCCAGCACCCGGGGGGTCACAGTCTCCTCCTACGAGCAGTACTTC.

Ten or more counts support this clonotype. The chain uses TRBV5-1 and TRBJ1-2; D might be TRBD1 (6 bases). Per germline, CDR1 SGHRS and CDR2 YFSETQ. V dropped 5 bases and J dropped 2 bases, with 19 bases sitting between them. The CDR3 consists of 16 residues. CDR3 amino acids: CASRGMPQGKNYGYTF. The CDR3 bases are TGCGCCAGCAGGGGAATGCCACAGGGAAAGAACTATGGCTACACCTTC.

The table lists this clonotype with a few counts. The CDR3 reads CSAKSSYSSYNEQFF. CDR3 DNA: TGCAGTGCGAAGAGCAGCTACAGCTCCTACAATGAGCAGTTCTTC. The chain is built from TRBV20-1 and TRBJ2-1; D is unclear. The CDR3 has 15 amino acids. The germline V and J ends were trimmed by 6 bases and 0 bases, with 15 bases remaining between them. Germline CDR1 is DFQATT and CDR2 is SNEGSKA (reference sequence).

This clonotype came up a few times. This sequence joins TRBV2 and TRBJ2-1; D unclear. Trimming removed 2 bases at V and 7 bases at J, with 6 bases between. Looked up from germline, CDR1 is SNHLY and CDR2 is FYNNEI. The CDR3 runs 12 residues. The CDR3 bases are TGTGCCAGCAGTGAAAAAAGAAATGAGCAGTTCTTC. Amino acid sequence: CASSEKRNEQFF.

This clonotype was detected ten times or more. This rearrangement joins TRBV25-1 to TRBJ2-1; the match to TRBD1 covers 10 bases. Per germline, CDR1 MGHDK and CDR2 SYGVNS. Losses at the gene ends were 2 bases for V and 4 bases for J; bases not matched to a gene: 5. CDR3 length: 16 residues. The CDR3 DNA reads TGTGCCAGCAGTGAACAGGGACAGGGGTGGTACAATGAGCAGTTCTTC. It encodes CASSEQGQGWYNEQFF. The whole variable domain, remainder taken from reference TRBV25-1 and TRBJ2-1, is EADIYQTPRYLVIGTGKKITLECSQTMGHDKMYWYQQDPGMELHLIHYSYGVNSTEKGDLSSESTVSRIRTEHFPLTLESARPSHTSQYLCASSEQGQGWYNEQFFGPGTRLTVL.

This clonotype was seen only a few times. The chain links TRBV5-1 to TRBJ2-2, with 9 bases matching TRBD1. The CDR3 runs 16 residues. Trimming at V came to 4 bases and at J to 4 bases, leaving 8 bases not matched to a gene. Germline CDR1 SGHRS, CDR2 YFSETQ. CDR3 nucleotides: TGCGCCAGCAGCCAGGGACAGGGAATAATCACCGGGGAGCTGTTTTTT. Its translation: CASSQGQGIITGELFF.

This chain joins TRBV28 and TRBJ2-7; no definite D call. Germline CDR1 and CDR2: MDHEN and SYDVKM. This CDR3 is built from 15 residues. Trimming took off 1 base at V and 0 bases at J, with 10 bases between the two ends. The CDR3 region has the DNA TGTGCCAGCAGTTTATTCCGGCGGATCTCCTACGAGCAGTACTTC. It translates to CASSLFRRISYEQYF.

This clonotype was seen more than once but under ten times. DNA of the CDR3: TGTGCCAGCTCATCAGGGGTAGAGGATTCACCCCTCCACTTT. Protein: CASSSGVEDSPLHF. This chain joins TRBV18 and TRBJ1-6; perhaps TRBD1 as D (6 bases). Germline V gene data show CDR1 as KGHSH and CDR2 as LQKENI. Trimming removed 5 bases at V and 8 bases at J, with 13 bases between. The CDR3 sequence is 14 residues long. The full variable domain, in which reference TRBV18 and TRBJ1-6 provide the parts outside the CDR3, is NAGVMQNPRHLVRRRGQEARLRCSPMKGHSHVYWYRQLPEEGLKFMVYLQKENIIDESGMPKERFSAEFPKEGPSILRIQQVVRGDSAAYFCASSSGVEDSPLHFGNGTRLTVT.

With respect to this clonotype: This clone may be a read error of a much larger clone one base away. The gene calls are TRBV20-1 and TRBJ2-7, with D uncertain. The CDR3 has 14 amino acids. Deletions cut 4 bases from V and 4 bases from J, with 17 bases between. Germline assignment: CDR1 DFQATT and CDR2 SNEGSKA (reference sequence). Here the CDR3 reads CSATANRKEYEQYF. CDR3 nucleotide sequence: TGCAGTGCTACCGCAAACAGAAAAGAATACGAGCAGTACTTC.

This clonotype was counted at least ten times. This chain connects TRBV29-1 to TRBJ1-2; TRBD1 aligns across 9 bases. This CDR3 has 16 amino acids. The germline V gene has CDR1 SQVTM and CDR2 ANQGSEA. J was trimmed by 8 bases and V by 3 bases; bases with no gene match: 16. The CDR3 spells CSVDFSMLGTGRGYTF. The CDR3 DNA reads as TGCAGCGTTGATTTTAGTATGTTGGGGACAGGGCGCGGCTACACCTTC.

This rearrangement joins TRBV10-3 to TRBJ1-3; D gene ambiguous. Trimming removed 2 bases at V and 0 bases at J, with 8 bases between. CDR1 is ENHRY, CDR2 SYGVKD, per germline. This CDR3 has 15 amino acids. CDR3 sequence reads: CAISETLDSGNTIYF. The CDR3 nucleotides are TGTGCCATCAGTGAGACGCTAGACTCTGGAAACACCATATATTTT.

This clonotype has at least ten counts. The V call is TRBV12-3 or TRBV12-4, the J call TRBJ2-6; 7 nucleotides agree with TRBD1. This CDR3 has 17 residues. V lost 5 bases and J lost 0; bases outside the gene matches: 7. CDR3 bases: TGTGCCAGCAGTATGACAGGGAGCAACTCTGGGGCCAACGTCCTGACTTTC. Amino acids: CASSMTGSNSGANVLTF.

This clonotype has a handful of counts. The CDR3 protein is CASSPGGPNEQFF. The CDR3 nucleotides are TGCGCCAGCAGCCCAGGGGGCCCCAATGAGCAGTTCTTC. The chain combines TRBV5-1 with TRBJ2-1; 8 bases are shared with TRBD1. This CDR3 is built from 13 residues. Germline values: CDR1 SGHRS, CDR2 YFSETQ. Losses at the gene ends were 4 bases for V and 6 bases for J; bases not matched to a gene: 3.

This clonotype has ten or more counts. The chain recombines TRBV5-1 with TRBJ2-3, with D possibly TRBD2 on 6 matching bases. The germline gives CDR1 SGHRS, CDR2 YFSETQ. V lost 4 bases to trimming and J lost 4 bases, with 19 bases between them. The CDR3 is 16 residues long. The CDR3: CASSTLGGNSPDTQYF. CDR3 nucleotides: TGCGCCAGCAGCACCCTTGGGGGGAACAGTCCAGATACGCAGTATTTT.

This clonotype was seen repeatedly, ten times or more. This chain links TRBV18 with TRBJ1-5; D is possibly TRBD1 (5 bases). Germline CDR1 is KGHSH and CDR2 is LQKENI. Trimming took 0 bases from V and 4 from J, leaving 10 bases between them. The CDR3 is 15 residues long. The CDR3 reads CASSPPGRVNQPQHF. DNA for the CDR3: TGTGCCAGCTCACCACCAGGCAGGGTGAATCAGCCCCAGCATTTT.

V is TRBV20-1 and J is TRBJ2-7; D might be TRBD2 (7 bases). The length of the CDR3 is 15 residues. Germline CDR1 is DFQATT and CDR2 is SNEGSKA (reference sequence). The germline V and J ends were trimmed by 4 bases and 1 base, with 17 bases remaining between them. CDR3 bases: TGCAGTGCTAAAGCCGGGGGGCCGGGATCCTACGAGCAGTACTTC. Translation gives CSAKAGGPGSYEQYF.

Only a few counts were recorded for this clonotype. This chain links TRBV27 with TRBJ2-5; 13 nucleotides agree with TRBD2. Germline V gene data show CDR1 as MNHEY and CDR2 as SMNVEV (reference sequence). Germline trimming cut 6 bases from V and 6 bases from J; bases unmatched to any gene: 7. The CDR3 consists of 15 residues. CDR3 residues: CASRGLAGEQKTQYF. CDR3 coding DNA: TGTGCCAGCAGAGGACTAGCGGGAGAGCAAAAGACCCAGTACTTC.

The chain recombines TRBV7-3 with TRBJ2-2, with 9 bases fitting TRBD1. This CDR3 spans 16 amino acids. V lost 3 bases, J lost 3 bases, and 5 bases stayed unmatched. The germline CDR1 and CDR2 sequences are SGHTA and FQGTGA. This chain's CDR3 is CASSFLDRGDTGELFF. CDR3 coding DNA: TGTGCCAGCAGCTTCCTCGACAGGGGGGACACCGGGGAGCTGTTTTTT.

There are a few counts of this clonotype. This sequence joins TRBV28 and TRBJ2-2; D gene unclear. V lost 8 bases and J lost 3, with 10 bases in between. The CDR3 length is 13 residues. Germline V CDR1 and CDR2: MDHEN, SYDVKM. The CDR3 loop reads CASGTKHTGELFF. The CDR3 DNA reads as TGTGCCAGCGGAACCAAACACACCGGGGAGCTGTTTTTT. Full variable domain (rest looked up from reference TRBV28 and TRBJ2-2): DVKVTQSSRYLVKRTGEKVFLECVQDMDHENMFWYRQDPGLGLRLIYFSYDVKMKEKGDIPEGYSVSREKKERFSLILESASTNQTSMYLCASGTKHTGELFFGEGSRLTVL.

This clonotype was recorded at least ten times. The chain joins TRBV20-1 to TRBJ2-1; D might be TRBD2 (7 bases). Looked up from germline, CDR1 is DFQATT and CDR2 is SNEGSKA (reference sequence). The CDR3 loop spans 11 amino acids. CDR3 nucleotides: TGCAGCGCGGGGGCCCTTAATGAGCAGTTCTTC. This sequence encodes CSAGALNEQFF.

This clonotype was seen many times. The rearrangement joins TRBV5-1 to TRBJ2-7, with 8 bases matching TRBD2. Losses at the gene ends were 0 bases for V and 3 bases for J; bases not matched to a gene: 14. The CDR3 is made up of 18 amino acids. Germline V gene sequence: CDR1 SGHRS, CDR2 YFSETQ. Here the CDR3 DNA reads TGCGCCAGCAGCTTGGTGGACTCCCTGGCGGGAGGAGGCTACGAGCAGTACTTC. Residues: CASSLVDSLAGGGYEQYF. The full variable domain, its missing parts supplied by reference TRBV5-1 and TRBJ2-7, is KAGVTQTPRYLIKTRGQQVTLSCSPISGHRSVSWYQQTPGQGLQFLFEYFSETQRNKGNFPGRFSGRQFSNSRSEMNVSTLELGDSALYLCASSLVDSLAGGGYEQYFGPGTRLTVT.

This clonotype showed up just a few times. CDR3 sequence reads: CASRMGVWTEAFF. The CDR3 bases are TGTGCCAGCAGGATGGGGGTTTGGACTGAAGCTTTCTTT. J is TRBJ1-1 and V is TRBV28, with D possibly being TRBD1 (5 bases). In germline, CDR1 is MDHEN, CDR2 SYDVKM. CDR3 length: 13 residues. V was clipped by 6 bases and J by 5 bases, with 13 bases between them. The complete variable domain, with remaining parts taken from reference TRBV28 and TRBJ1-1, reads DVKVTQSSRYLVKRTGEKVFLECVQDMDHENMFWYRQDPGLGLRLIYFSYDVKMKEKGDIPEGYSVSREKKERFSLILESASTNQTSMYLCASRMGVWTEAFFGQGTRLTVV.

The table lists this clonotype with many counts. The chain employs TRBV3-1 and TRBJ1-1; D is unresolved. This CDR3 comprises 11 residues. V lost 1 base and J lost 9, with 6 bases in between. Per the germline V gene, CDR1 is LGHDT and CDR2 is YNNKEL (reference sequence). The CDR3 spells CASSQGAKAFF. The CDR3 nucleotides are TGTGCCAGCAGCCAAGGGGCGAAAGCTTTCTTT.

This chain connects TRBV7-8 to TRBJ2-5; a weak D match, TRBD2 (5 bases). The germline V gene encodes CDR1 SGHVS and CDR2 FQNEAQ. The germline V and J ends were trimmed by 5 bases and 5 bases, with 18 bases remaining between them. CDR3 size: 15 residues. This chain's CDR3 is CASSLRRLPGETQYF. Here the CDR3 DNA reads TGTGCCAGCAGCCTCCGGAGGCTCCCGGGTGAGACCCAGTACTTC.

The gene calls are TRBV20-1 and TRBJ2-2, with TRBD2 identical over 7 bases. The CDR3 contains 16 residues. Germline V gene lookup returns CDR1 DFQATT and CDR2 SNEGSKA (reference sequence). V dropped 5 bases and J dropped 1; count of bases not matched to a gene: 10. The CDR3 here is CSAGASGSLNTGELFF. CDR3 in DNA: TGCAGTGCTGGGGCTAGCGGTTCCCTGAACACCGGGGAGCTGTTTTTT.